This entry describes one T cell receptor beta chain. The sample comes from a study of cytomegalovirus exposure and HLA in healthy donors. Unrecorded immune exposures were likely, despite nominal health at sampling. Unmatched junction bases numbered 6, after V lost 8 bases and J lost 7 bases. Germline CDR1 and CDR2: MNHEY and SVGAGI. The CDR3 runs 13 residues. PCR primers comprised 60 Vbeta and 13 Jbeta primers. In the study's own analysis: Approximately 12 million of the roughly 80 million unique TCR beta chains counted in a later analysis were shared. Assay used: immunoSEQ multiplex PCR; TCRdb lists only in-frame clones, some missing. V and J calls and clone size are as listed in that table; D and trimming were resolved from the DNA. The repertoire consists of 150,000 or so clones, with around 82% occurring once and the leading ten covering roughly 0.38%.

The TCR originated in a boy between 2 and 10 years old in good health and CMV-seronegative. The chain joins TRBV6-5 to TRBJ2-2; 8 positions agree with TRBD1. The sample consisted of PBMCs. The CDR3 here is CASRAGGHGELFF. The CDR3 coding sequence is TGTGCCAGCCGTGCAGGGGGCCACGGGGAGCTGTTTTTT.